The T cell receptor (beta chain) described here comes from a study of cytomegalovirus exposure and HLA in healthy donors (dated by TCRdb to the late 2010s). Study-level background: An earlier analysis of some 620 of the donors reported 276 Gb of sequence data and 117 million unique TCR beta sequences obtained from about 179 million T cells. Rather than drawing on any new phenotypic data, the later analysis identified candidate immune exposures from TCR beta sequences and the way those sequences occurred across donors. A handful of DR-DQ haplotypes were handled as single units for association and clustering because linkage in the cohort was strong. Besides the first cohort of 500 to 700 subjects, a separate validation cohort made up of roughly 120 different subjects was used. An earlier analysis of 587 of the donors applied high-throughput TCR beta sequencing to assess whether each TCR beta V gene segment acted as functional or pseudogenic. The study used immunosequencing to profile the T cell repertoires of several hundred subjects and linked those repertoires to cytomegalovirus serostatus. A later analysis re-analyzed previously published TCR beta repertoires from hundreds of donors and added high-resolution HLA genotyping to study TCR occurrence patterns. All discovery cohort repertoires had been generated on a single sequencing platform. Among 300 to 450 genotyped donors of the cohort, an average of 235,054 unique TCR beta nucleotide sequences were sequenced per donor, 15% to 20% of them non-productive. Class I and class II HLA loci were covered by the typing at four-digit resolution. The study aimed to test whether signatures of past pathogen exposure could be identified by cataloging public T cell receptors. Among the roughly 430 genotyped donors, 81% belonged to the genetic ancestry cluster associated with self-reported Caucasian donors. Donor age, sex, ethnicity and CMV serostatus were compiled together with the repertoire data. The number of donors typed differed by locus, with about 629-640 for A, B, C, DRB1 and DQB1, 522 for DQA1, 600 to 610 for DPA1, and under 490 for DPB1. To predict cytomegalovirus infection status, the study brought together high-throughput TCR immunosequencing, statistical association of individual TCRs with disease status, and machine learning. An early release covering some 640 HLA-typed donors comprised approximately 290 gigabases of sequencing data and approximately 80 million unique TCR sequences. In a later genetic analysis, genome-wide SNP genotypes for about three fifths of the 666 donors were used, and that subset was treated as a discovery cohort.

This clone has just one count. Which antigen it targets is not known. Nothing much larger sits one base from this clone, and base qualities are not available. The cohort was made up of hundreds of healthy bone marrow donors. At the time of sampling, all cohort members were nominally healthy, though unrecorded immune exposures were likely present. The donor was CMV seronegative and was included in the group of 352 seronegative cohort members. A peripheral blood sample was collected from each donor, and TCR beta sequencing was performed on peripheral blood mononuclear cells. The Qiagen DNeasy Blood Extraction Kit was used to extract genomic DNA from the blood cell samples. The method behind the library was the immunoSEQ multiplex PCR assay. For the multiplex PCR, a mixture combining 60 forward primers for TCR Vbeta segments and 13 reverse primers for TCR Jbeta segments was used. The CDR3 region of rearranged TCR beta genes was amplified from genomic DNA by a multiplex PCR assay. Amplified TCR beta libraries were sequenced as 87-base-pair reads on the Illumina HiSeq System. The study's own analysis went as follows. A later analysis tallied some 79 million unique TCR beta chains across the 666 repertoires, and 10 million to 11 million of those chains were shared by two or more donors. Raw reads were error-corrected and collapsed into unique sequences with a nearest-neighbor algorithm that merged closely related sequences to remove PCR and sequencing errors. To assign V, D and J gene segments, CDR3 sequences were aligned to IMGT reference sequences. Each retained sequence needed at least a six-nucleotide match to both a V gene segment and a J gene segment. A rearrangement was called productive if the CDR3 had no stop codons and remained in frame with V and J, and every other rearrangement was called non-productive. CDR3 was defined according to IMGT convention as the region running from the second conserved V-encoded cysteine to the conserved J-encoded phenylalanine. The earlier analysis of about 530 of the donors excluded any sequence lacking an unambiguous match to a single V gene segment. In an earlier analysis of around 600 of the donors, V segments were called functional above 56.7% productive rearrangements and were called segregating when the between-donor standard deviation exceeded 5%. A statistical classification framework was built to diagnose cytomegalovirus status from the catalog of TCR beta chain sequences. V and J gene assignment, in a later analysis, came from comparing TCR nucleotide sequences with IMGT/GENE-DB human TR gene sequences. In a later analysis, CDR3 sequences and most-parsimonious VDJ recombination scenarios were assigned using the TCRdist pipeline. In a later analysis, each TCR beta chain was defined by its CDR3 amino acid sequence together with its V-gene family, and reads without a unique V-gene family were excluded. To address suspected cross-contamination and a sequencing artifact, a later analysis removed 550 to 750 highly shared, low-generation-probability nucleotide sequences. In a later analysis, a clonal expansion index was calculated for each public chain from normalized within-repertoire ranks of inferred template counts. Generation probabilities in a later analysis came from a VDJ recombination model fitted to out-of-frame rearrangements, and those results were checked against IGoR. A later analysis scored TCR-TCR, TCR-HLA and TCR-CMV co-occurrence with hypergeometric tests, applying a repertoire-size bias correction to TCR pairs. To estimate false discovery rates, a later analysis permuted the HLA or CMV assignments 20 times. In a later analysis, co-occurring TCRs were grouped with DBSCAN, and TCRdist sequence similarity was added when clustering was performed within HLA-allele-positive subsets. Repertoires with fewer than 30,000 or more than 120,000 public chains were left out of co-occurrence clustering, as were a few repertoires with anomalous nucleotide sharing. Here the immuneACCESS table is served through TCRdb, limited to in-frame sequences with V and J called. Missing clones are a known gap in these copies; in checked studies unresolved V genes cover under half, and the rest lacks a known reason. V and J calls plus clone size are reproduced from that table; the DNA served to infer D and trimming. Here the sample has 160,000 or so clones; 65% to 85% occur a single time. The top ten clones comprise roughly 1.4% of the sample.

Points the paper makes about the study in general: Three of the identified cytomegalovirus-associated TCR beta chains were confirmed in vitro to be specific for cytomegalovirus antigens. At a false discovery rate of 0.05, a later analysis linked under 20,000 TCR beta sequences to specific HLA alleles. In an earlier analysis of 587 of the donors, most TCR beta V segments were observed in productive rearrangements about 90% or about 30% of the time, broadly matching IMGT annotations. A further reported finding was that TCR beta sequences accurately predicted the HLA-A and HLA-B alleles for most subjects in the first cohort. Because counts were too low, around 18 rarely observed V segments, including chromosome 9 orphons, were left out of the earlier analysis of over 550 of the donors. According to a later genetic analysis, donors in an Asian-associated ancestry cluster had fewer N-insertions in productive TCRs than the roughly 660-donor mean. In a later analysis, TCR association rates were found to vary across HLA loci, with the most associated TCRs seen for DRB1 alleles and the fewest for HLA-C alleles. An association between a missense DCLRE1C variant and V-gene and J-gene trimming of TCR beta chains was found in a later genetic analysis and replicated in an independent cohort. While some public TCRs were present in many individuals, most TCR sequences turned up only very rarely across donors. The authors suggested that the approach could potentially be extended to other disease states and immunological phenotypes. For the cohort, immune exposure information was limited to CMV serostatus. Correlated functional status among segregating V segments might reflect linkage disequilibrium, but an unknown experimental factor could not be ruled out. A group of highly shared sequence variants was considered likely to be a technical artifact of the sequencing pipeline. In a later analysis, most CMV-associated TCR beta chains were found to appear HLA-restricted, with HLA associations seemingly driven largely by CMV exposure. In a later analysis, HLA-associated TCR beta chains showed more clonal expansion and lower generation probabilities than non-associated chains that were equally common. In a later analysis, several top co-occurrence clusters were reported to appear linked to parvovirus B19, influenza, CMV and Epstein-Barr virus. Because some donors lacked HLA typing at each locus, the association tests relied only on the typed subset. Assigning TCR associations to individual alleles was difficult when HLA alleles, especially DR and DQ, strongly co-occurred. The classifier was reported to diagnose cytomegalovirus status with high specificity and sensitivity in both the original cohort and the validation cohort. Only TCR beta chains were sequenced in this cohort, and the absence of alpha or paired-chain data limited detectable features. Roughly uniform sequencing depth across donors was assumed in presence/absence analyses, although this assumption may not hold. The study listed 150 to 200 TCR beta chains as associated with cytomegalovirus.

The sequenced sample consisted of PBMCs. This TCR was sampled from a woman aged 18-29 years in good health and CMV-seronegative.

In nucleotides, the sequence is TGTGCCAGCAGCTTAACTCGGGTAGACACTGAAGCTTTCTTT. Its coded protein is CASSLTRVDTEAFF. The chain uses TRBV7-9 and TRBJ1-1; the D gene is not confidently resolved. The germline V gene (reference sequence) sets CDR1 to SEHNR and CDR2 to FQNEAQ. Cut back by 2 bases and 3 bases, the V and J ends lie 10 bases apart. The CDR3 covers 14 residues, taking in both the cysteine and the phenylalanine. Here the CDR3 DNA is all that survives: 42 bases in frame from base 1. Here the CDR3 is joined to the reference TRBV7-9 and TRBJ1-1 genes, and the full variable domain is: DTGVSQNPRHKITKRGQNVTFRCDPISEHNRLYWYRQTLGQGPEFLTYFQNEAQLEKSRLLSDRFSAERPKGSFSTLEIQRTEQGDSAMYLCASSLTRVDTEAFFGQGTRLTVV.